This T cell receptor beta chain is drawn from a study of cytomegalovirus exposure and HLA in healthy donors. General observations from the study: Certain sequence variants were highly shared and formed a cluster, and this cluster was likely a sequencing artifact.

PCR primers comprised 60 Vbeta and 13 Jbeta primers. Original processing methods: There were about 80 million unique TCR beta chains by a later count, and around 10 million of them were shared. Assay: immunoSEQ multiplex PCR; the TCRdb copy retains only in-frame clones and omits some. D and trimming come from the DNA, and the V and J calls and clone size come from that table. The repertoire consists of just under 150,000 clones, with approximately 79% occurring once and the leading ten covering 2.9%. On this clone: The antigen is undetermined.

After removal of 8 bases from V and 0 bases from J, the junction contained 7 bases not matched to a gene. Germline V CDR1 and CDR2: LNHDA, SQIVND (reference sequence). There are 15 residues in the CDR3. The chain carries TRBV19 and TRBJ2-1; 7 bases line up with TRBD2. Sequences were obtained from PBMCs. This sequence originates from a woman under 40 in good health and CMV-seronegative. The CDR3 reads CASAREGFSYNEQFF. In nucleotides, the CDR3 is TGTGCCAGTGCGAGGGAGGGGTTCTCCTACAATGAGCAGTTCTTC. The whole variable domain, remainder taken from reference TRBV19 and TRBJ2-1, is DGGITQSPKYLFRKEGQNVTLSCEQNLNHDAMYWYRQDPGQGLRLIYYSQIVNDFQKGDIAEGYSVSREKKESFPLTVTSAQKNPTAFYLCASAREGFSYNEQFFGPGTRLTVL.